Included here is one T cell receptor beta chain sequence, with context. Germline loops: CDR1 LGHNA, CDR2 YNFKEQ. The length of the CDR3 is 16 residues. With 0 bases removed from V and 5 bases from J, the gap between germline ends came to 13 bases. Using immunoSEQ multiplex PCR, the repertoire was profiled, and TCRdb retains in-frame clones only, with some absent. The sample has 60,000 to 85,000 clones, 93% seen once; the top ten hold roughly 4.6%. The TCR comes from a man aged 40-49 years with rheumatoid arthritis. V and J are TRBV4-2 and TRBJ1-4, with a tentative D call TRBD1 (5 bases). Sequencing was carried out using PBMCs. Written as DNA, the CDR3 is TGTGCCAGCAGCCAAGATGGCCCAGGGTCCAATGAAAAACTGTTTTTT. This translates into CASSQDGPGSNEKLFF.